This passage covers 20 T cell receptor beta chains from one sample sequenced in a study of blood T cell repertoires in COVID-19. Libraries were prepared by immunoSEQ multiplex PCR; TCRdb keeps only in-frame clonotypes and omits some of them. The sample has a few hundred thousand clones, roughly 90% seen once. The sample consisted of PBMCs or T cells enriched from blood (not recorded which). The receptors derive from a young woman with acute COVID-19.

This clone was detected once. The rearrangement uses TRBV5-8 and TRBJ2-1, with 11 bases fitting TRBD2. The CDR3 is 18 amino acids. Germline lookup yields CDR1 SGHTS and CDR2 YDEGEE. The junction had 11 bases not matched to a gene; V was cut back by 4 bases and J by 2 bases. The CDR3 DNA reads as TGTGCCAGCAGCCCCTGGGGGACTAGCGGCCTGCCCTACAATGAGCAGTTCTTC. It is translated as CASSPWGTSGLPYNEQFF.

This clone has only one observation. J is TRBJ2-1 and V is TRBV5-4; 9 positions agree with TRBD1. V trimming: 0 bases; J trimming: 5 bases; junction bases outside the gene matches: 3. Looked up from germline, CDR1 is SGHNT and CDR2 is YYREEE (reference sequence). The CDR3 runs 15 residues. In DNA, the CDR3 is TGTGCCAGCAGCTTGGGGACAGGGGTCAACAATGAGCAGTTCTTC. Its translation is CASSLGTGVNNEQFF.

J is TRBJ1-5 and V is TRBV23-1; D not resolved. TRBV23-1 qualifies as an ORF whose function is uncertain. This CDR3 has 15 residues. Trimming took 5 bases from V and 0 from J, leaving 11 bases between them. DNA of the CDR3: TGCGCCAGCAGTACCCTCGGTTATAGCAATCAGCCCCAGCATTTT. It codes for CASSTLGYSNQPQHF.

The chain employs TRBV12-3 or TRBV12-4 and TRBJ2-2; D is unresolved. V was trimmed by 6 bases and J by 3 bases, leaving 5 bases between them. This CDR3 is 12 amino acids long. CDR3 nucleotides: TGTGCCAGCAGCCGAGACACCGGGGAGCTGTTTTTT. Amino acids: CASSRDTGELFF.

This clone has just a few counts. The chain joins TRBV27 to TRBJ1-4; 12 bases line up with TRBD1. The CDR3 runs to 15 residues. Germline CDR1 is MNHEY and CDR2 is SMNVEV (reference sequence). V lost 5 bases and J lost 9; bases outside the gene matches: 7. The DNA for the CDR3 is TGTGCCAGCAGTCCTGCCGGGACAGGGGGCCAAAAACTGTTTTTT. The encoded protein is CASSPAGTGGQKLFF.

The V gene is TRBV28, the J gene TRBJ2-1, with 7 bases identical to TRBD2. Germline V gene data show CDR1 as MDHEN and CDR2 as SYDVKM. This CDR3 has 15 residues. The junction had 11 bases not matched to a gene; V was cut back by 5 bases and J by 7 bases. CDR3 nucleotides: TGTGCCAGCAGTATACCCGGGACTAAATCGAATGAGCAGTTCTTC. This gives the protein CASSIPGTKSNEQFF.

The rearrangement uses TRBV28 and TRBJ2-1, with 7 nucleotides matching TRBD1. V shed 8 bases, J shed 4 bases, and the junction held 8 bases outside the gene matches. CDR3 length equals 14 residues. Germline-derived CDR1 and CDR2 are MDHEN and SYDVKM. The CDR3, as DNA: TGTGCCAGCCGGGACAGCCGCTTTTACAATGAGCAGTTCTTC. The encoded protein is CASRDSRFYNEQFF.

The genes are TRBV28 and TRBJ2-2, with TRBD1 identical over 7 bases. The CDR3 contains 14 residues. V shed 6 bases and J 6 bases; nucleotides not matched to a gene: 7. Germline loops: CDR1 MDHEN, CDR2 SYDVKM. The chain's CDR3 is CASRRGGAAGELFF. The DNA of the CDR3 is TGTGCCAGCAGGCGAGGGGGCGCGGCCGGGGAGCTGTTTTTT.

This clone has a single count. The CDR3 sequence is CASSWGGQNTEAFF. CDR3 nucleotide sequence: TGCGCCAGCAGCTGGGGAGGACAGAACACTGAAGCTTTCTTT. The chain employs TRBV5-1 and TRBJ1-1; perhaps TRBD1 as D (5 bases). Per germline, CDR1 SGHRS and CDR2 YFSETQ. V shed 3 bases and J shed 1 base, with 10 bases lying between them. The CDR3 spans 14 residues.

This clone was seen more than once but under ten times. This chain uses TRBV6-5 with TRBJ1-3; the D gene is possibly TRBD1 (6 bases). CDR3 length: 16 residues. Germline V lookup: CDR1 MNHEY, CDR2 SVGAGI. V was trimmed by 0 bases and J by 9 bases, leaving 18 bases between them. CDR3 loop: CASSYSSSYKGGTIYF. DNA for the CDR3: TGTGCCAGCAGTTACTCGTCGAGTTATAAAGGGGGCACCATATATTTT.

This rearrangement joins TRBV27 to TRBJ2-7, with 9 bases identical to TRBD2. Germline V gives CDR1 MNHEY, CDR2 SMNVEV (reference sequence). J was trimmed by 2 bases and V by 8 bases; bases with no gene match: 7. CDR3 length equals 14 residues. The CDR3 nucleotides read TGTGCCAGCGCATTCGGCGGGGGGGCCTACGAGCAGTACTTC. Protein product: CASAFGGGAYEQYF.

V usage is TRBV7-9 and J usage is TRBJ1-5, with D uncertain. V lost 1 base, J lost 7 bases, and 11 bases lay in between. Germline CDR1 and CDR2: SEHNR and FQNEAQ (reference sequence). This CDR3 has 14 amino acids. For the CDR3, the DNA is TGTGCCAGCAGCTTAGGGGCAGAGAGACAGCCCCAGCATTTT. Translated, it gives CASSLGAERQPQHF.

V usage is TRBV7-9 and J usage is TRBJ1-2, with TRBD1 identical over 7 bases. J was trimmed by 0 bases and V by 11 bases; bases with no gene match: 6. CDR3 size: 13 residues. Germline V lookup: CDR1 SEHNR, CDR2 FQNEAQ (reference sequence). DNA for the CDR3: TGTGCCTTAGGGCAGGGGGCTAACTATGGCTACACCTTC. It specifies CALGQGANYGYTF.

This chain uses TRBV28 with TRBJ2-7; 11 positions agree with TRBD2. Germline V gene sequence: CDR1 MDHEN, CDR2 SYDVKM. The CDR3 covers 15 residues. V lost 2 bases and J lost 4; bases outside the gene matches: 4. CDR3 bases: TGTGCCAGCAGTTTAGGGGGACTAGCGGATTACGAGCAGTACTTC. Its translation: CASSLGGLADYEQYF.

The chain joins TRBV9 to TRBJ2-2; TRBD2 agrees at 12 bases. With V trimmed by 4 bases and J by 4 bases, 2 bases remained unmatched. Germline CDR1 is SGDLS and CDR2 is YYNGEE. The CDR3 runs 15 residues. CDR3 sequence (DNA): TGTGCCAGCAGCACTAGCGGGAGGCCCACCGGGGAGCTGTTTTTT. As protein: CASSTSGRPTGELFF.

The chain recombines TRBV12-3 or TRBV12-4 with TRBJ1-2; 9 bases line up with TRBD1. The CDR3 is made up of 12 amino acids. Trimming removed 6 bases from V and 8 bases from J; junction bases left unmatched: 4. The CDR3 is CASRRQGGGYTF. The CDR3 DNA reads TGTGCCAGCAGGAGACAGGGGGGAGGCTACACCTTC.

V and J are TRBV19 and TRBJ1-2, with D possibly TRBD1 on 5 matching bases. The CDR3 covers 14 residues. The germline gives CDR1 LNHDA, CDR2 SQIVND (reference sequence). V shed 4 bases and J shed 2 bases, with 11 bases lying between them. The CDR3 region is CASSTTRGNYGYTF. CDR3 coding DNA: TGTGCCAGTAGTACCACCCGGGGGAACTATGGCTACACCTTC. The entire variable domain, with the rest obtained from reference TRBV19 and TRBJ1-2, is as follows: DGGITQSPKYLFRKEGQNVTLSCEQNLNHDAMYWYRQDPGQGLRLIYYSQIVNDFQKGDIAEGYSVSREKKESFPLTVTSAQKNPTAFYLCASSTTRGNYGYTFGSGTRLTVV.

This clone has just one count. The gene calls are TRBV7-3 and TRBJ1-2; D possibly corresponds to TRBD1 (5 bases). Per the germline V gene, CDR1 is SGHTA and CDR2 is FQGTGA. V was shortened by 5 bases and J by 5 bases, with 24 bases between the two germline ends. The CDR3 has 17 residues. The CDR3 DNA is TGTGCCAGCAGCCCCTCGGCCGGACAAGCATCTATTTATGGCTACACCTTC. It specifies CASSPSAGQASIYGYTF.

This chain connects TRBV27 to TRBJ2-1; 11 bases map to TRBD2. The junction had 15 bases not matched to a gene; V was cut back by 5 bases and J by 6 bases. Germline V gene sequence: CDR1 MNHEY, CDR2 SMNVEV (reference sequence). The CDR3 runs 18 residues. Here the CDR3 reads CASSGDVAGGPSRNEQFF. CDR3 nucleotides: TGTGCCAGCAGTGGGGACGTAGCGGGAGGGCCGTCACGCAATGAGCAGTTCTTC.

A single count supports this clone. This CDR3 reads CASSSLSAYNEQFF. In DNA form, the CDR3 reads TGCGCCAGCAGTAGCCTTAGCGCCTACAATGAGCAGTTCTTC. The chain couples TRBV5-1 to TRBJ2-1, with D tentatively TRBD2 (5 bases). The germline V and J ends were trimmed by 5 bases and 2 bases, with 11 bases remaining between them. The CDR3 consists of 14 residues. Germline loops: CDR1 SGHRS, CDR2 YFSETQ.